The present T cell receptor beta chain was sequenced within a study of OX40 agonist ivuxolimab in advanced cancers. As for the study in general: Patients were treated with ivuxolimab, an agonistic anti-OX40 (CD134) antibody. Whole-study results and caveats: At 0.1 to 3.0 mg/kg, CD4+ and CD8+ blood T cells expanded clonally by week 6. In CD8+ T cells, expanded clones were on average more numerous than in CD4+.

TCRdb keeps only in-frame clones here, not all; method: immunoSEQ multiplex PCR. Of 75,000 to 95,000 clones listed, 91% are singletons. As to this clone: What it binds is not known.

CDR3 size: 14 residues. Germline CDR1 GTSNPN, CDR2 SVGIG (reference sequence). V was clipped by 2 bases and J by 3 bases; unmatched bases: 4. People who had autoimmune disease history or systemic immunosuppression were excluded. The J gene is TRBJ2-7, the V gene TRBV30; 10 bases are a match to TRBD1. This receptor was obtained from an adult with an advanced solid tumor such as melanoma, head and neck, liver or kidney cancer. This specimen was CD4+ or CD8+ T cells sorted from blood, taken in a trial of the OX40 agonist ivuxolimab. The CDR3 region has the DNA TGTGCCTGGAGTACGGACAGGGGGATCTACGAGCAGTACTTC. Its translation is CAWSTDRGIYEQYF.